Below, one T cell receptor (beta chain) is given with its context. Its target is unknown. The junction departs from germline at one end; a sequencing error may be responsible. The CDR3 has 15 amino acids. Germline values: CDR1 SGHTA, CDR2 FQGNSA. The data were obtained in a study of T cells in Graves' hyperthyroidism and ophthalmopathy. Study-level findings and limits: Ophthalmopathy onset followed model prediction by a median around six months. Blood also showed most of the thyroid clonotypes that were expanded above 0.001.

Authors of the study amplified TCR beta CDR3 regions from RNA transcripts. Initially, a first-round RT-PCR of the TCR CDR3 employed the HTBI primer set. MiXCR, applied by TCRdb to the multiplex PCR reads, yields one record per CDR3 protein. The repertoire consists of some 360,000 distinct CDR3 sequences, with about a sixth occurring once and the leading ten covering 15% to 18%. V gene TRBV7-2 combines with J gene TRBJ2-7, with D uncertain. This sequence originates from a woman aged 40 to 55 with Graves' ophthalmopathy. The specimen was blood. The CDR3 protein is CASSLWMSSTYKQYF. In nucleotides, the CDR3 is TGTGCCAGCAGCTTATGGATGAGTTCTACCTACAAGCAGTACTTC.